This T cell receptor beta chain comes out of a study of blood T cell repertoires in COVID-19. Study processing details: For nucleated cells, counts were estimated from reference gene primer amplification. Clones were sequenced by immunoSEQ multiplex PCR, and TCRdb holds only the in-frame ones, with some missing. The V and J calls and clone size were taken over from that table, and D and trimming were inferred from the DNA. Of 130,000 or so clones in the sample, 84% were seen once. Details on this clone: Additional DNA sequences in this sample encode the identical CDR3.

The CDR3 is 15 residues long. The ends lost 0 bases at V and 5 bases at J; junction bases unmatched: 4. The germline V gene has CDR1 MNHNS and CDR2 SASEGT. The chain links TRBV6-1 to TRBJ1-5; 7 nucleotides match TRBD1. The sample taken for sequencing was peripheral blood. The source is a man aged 55-75 years with acute or convalescent COVID-19. CDR3 nucleotide sequence: TGTGCCAGCAGTGAAGCGGACAGGAGCTATCAGCCCCAGCATTTT. Translated: CASSEADRSYQPQHF.